A selection of T cell receptor beta chains follows, all from one sample in a study of T cells after yellow fever vaccination. Via MiXCR, TCRdb re-called the 5' RACE reads, giving one row per CDR3 protein. The data show 75,000 to 100,000 distinct CDR3 sequences, approximately 9% seen once. This specimen consisted of CD8+ T cells not binding an NS4B(214-222) dextramer, sorted from PBMCs, obtained less than 16 days after the first yellow fever vaccination. Receptor source: a man between 18 and 29 years old who received the YFV17D yellow fever vaccine. Each CDR3 is given with its conserved first and last residue. The D gene is left open where the match is weak. A row's size may be missing; if present it is once, few, many or a size class.

D gene | J gene | V gene | clone size | CDR3 DNA | CDR3 protein
TRBD1 | TRBJ2-1 | TRBV27 | many | TGTGCCAGCAGCTTAAGTGCAGGGGGATACAATGAGCAGTTCTTC | CASSLSAGGYNEQFF
. | TRBJ2-7 | TRBV6-1 | few | TGTGCCAGCAAGAAAGCCTACGAGCAGTACTTC | CASKKAYEQYF
. | TRBJ2-5 | TRBV10-3 | few | TGTGCCATCAGTGCCGGGGCCCAAGAGACCCAGTACTTC | CAISAGAQETQYF
TRBD1 | TRBJ1-2 | TRBV20-1 | few | TGCAGTGCTAGAGATCGGGACAGGGGGCCTCGGGGCTACACCTTC | CSARDRDRGPRGYTF
TRBD2 | TRBJ2-5 | TRBV7-8 | . | TGTGCCAGCAGCTTACTAGCGGCCGAAGAGACCCAGTACTTC | CASSLLAAEETQYF
. | TRBJ2-7 | TRBV6-2/TRBV6-3 | . | TGTGCCAGCACTGAAAGGCGGCAGGGCTACGAGCAGTACTTC | CASTERRQGYEQYF
TRBD1 | TRBJ2-5 | TRBV20-1 | few | TGCAGTGCTAGCCCGCCGGACAGGGAGGAGACCCAGTACTTC | CSASPPDREETQYF
. | TRBJ2-5 | TRBV13 | few | TGTGCCAGCAGCTTATCACACTGGCAAGAGACCCAGTACTTC | CASSLSHWQETQYF
. | TRBJ1-5 | TRBV4-1 | few | TGCGCCAGCAGCCCCCTTCCCCGGACCGCCGGGGTCTCGGCCCAGCATTTT | CASSPLPRTAGVSAQHF
TRBD1 | TRBJ1-1 | TRBV12-3/TRBV12-4 | . | TGTGCCAGCAGGTACTCGACAGGGGGCTCTGAAGCTTTCTTT | CASRYSTGGSEAFF
. | TRBJ1-2 | TRBV4-3 | many | TGCGCCAGCAGCCAAGGGGAAAGCTACACCTTC | CASSQGESYTF
. | TRBJ1-6 | TRBV6-2/TRBV6-3 | . | TGTGCCAGCAGTTACCGGGGACTGAGTAATTCACCCCTCCACTTT | CASSYRGLSNSPLHF
. | TRBJ2-7 | TRBV27 | few | TGTGCCAGCAGTTTGGGGACCCGATACGAGCAGTACTTC | CASSLGTRYEQYF
. | TRBJ2-5 | TRBV29-1 | many | TGCAGCGTGGGGAGTGTGGAGACCCAGTACTTC | CSVGSVETQYF
TRBD2 | TRBJ2-1 | TRBV28 | . | TGTGCCTCAAGTCCCTCGGGAGGGAGGGTCTCCTACAATGAGCAGTTCTTC | CASSPSGGRVSYNEQFF
. | TRBJ2-1 | TRBV5-4 | few | TGTGCCAGCAGCTCAGACCCGAATGAGCAGTTCTTC | CASSSDPNEQFF
TRBD2 | TRBJ2-2 | TRBV7-3 | few | TGTGCCAGCAGCTCGGGGACTAGCGGGAACACCGGGGAGCTGTTTTTT | CASSSGTSGNTGELFF
TRBD1 | TRBJ2-1 | TRBV6-2/TRBV6-3 | many | TGTGCCAGCAGTTATTCCGACAGGGTCTACAATGAGCAGTTCTTC | CASSYSDRVYNEQFF
. | TRBJ2-2 | TRBV7-8 | few | TGTGCCAGCAGCTACCCCGGGTGGTTCAAGACCGGGGAGCTGTTTTTT | CASSYPGWFKTGELFF
. | TRBJ2-2 | TRBV11-1 | . | TGTGCCAGCAGCTCCCGGGTCAGCGGATGGATCAACACCGGGGAGCTGTTTTTT | CASSSRVSGWINTGELFF
. | TRBJ2-7 | TRBV20-1 | . | TGCAGTGCCAGGGTGGGGGTCAGTTACGAGCAGTACTTC | CSARVGVSYEQYF
. | TRBJ1-1 | TRBV19 | few | TGTGCCAGTAGTTTGGGGTCGGGAAACACTGAAGCTTTCTTT | CASSLGSGNTEAFF
TRBD1 | TRBJ1-1 | TRBV4-1 | . | TGCGCCAGCAGCCAAGAACAGGGGTGTACTGAAGCTTTCTTT | CASSQEQGCTEAFF
. | TRBJ1-1 | TRBV7-3 | once | TGTGCCAGCAGCTTATTCCACGGGGAACAGAGTGAAGCTTTCTTT | CASSLFHGEQSEAFF
TRBD1 | TRBJ2-6 | TRBV4-1 | . | TGCGCCAGCAGCCAAGGACAGGGCACCGTCCTGACTTTC | CASSQGQGTVLTF
TRBD2 | TRBJ2-3 | TRBV4-1 | few | TGCGCCAGCCGGCCTGGAGCGGGGGTGACAGATACGCAGTATTTT | CASRPGAGVTDTQYF
. | TRBJ2-2 | TRBV7-6 | . | TGTGCCAGCAGCTTACCGTCGGTGGGAACGAACACCGGGGAGCTGTTTTTT | CASSLPSVGTNTGELFF
TRBD2 | TRBJ2-1 | TRBV5-1 | few | TGCGCCAGCAGCTTGGAGGCTAGCGGGGGGATGAGTGAGCAGTTCTTC | CASSLEASGGMSEQFF
. | TRBJ1-2 | TRBV7-9 | . | TGTGCCAGCAGCTTCGTCCTTTCCTTGACTCCTAACTATGGCTACACCTTC | CASSFVLSLTPNYGYTF
. | TRBJ1-4 | TRBV19 | . | TGTGCCAGTAGTATCGTAAGGGATGAAAAACTGTTTTTT | CASSIVRDEKLFF
. | TRBJ2-5 | TRBV29-1 | many | TGCAGCGTTTTTCAAATTGGGCCAAGGGAGACCCAGTACTTC | CSVFQIGPRETQYF
TRBD2 | TRBJ2-5 | TRBV5-1 | . | TGCGCCAGCTTTTCTTGGACTAGCCTACAAGAGACCCAGTACTTC | CASFSWTSLQETQYF
TRBD1 | TRBJ2-3 | TRBV20-1 | many | TGCAGTGCTAAACGAACAGGGGGCGGGCTCACAGATACGCAGTATTTT | CSAKRTGGGLTDTQYF
. | TRBJ2-3 | TRBV12-3/TRBV12-4 | . | TGTGCCAGCAGTCTCACCGGGACAGATACGCAGTATTTT | CASSLTGTDTQYF
. | TRBJ2-7 | TRBV12-3/TRBV12-4 | . | TGTGCCAGCAGTTTCCGGGGGCCCTATTACGAGCAGTACTTC | CASSFRGPYYEQYF
TRBD1 | TRBJ1-4 | TRBV6-2/TRBV6-3 | many | TGTGCCAGCAGTTACGAGGAAGACAGGGGCGATGAAAAACTGTTTTTT | CASSYEEDRGDEKLFF
TRBD1 | TRBJ1-5 | TRBV12-3/TRBV12-4 | . | TGTGTCAGCAGTTTACTCATCACAGGGGGCAATCAGCCCCAGCATTTT | CVSSLLITGGNQPQHF
. | TRBJ1-1 | TRBV12-3/TRBV12-4 | . | TGTGCCAGCAGAACAGGAATCCAGAACACTGAAGCTTTCTTT | CASRTGIQNTEAFF
. | TRBJ2-3 | TRBV2 | few | TGTGCCAGCACCATACAGGGAGGCACCATTACAGATACGCAGTATTTT | CASTIQGGTITDTQYF
. | TRBJ1-2 | TRBV7-6 | few | TGTGCCAGCAGCCCACGGGACACCTCAGGCTACACCTTC | CASSPRDTSGYTF
. | TRBJ2-7 | TRBV6-2/TRBV6-3 | many | TGTGCCAGCAGTTACCCCAATGGGGGCGGACTTTCCTACGAGCAGTACTTC | CASSYPNGGGLSYEQYF
TRBD2 | TRBJ2-1 | TRBV19 | . | TGTGCCACCTCGGGTCTAGCGGGGGCTACCTACAATGAGCAGTTCTTC | CATSGLAGATYNEQFF
. | TRBJ2-5 | TRBV7-6 | . | TGTGCCAGCAGTTCGGAGGTCGGCAGGGAAGAGACCCAGTACTTC | CASSSEVGREETQYF
TRBD1 | TRBJ1-1 | TRBV4-3 | few | TGCGCCAGCAGCCAAGGATGGACAGGCGGAATGAACACTGAAGCTTTCTTT | CASSQGWTGGMNTEAFF
TRBD2 | TRBJ2-1 | TRBV11-2 | few | TGTGCCAGCAGCTCCGCGGGGGAAGAGAGCTCCTACAATGAGCAGTTCTTC | CASSSAGEESSYNEQFF
. | TRBJ1-2 | TRBV4-1 | . | TGCGCCAGCAGCCAAGAGCCCGCAGGGGCGGACGGCTACACCTTC | CASSQEPAGADGYTF
TRBD1 | TRBJ1-5 | TRBV2 | . | TGTGCCAGCAGTGCTCGGACAGGGTCCGGACAGCCCCAGCATTTT | CASSARTGSGQPQHF
. | TRBJ2-7 | TRBV5-5 | . | TGTGCCAGCAGCTTGTTCGTTAGCTCCTACGAGCAGTACTTC | CASSLFVSSYEQYF
. | TRBJ2-1 | TRBV15 | many | TGTGCCACCAGCAGGACCAAATCCCATGAGCAGTTCTTC | CATSRTKSHEQFF
TRBD2 | TRBJ2-1 | TRBV10-3 | few | TGTGCCATCAGTGAGGGCGGCGGGGGGGAAAGGATGTGGCAGTTCTTC | CAISEGGGGERMWQFF
TRBD2 | TRBJ2-5 | TRBV5-1 | few | TGCGCCAGCAGCCTCTCGGGGCGGGGGGAAGAGACCCAGTACTTC | CASSLSGRGEETQYF
. | TRBJ2-1 | TRBV27 | few | TGTGCCACTACACCGGGGAGCTCCTACAATGAGCAGTTCTTC | CATTPGSSYNEQFF
. | TRBJ2-1 | TRBV7-9 | . | TGTGCCAGCAGCTTAGGGTCGGGAGCCTCCTACAATGAGCAGTTCTTC | CASSLGSGASYNEQFF